This T cell receptor (beta chain) came from a study of T cells in Graves' hyperthyroidism and ophthalmopathy. Study conclusions and caveats: Most clonotypes that expanded in the thyroid above 0.001 also showed up in blood.

It was RNA transcripts that yielded the amplified TCR beta CDR3 regions. First-round RT-PCR targeting the TCR CDR3 was performed with the HTBI primer set. TCRdb redid the calling of the multiplex PCR reads with MiXCR, one entry per CDR3 protein. The table lists roughly 700,000 distinct CDR3 sequences, 14% of them singletons. This clonotype was seen repeatedly, ten times or more. Its antigen is still unknown. The CDR3 totals 12 residues. CDR1 KGHDR and CDR2 SFDVKD come from the germline V gene. V gave up 7 bases and J gave up 9 bases, with 14 bases separating them. This rearrangement joins TRBV24-1 to TRBJ1-2; unclear D gene. The sequenced sample was blood. The receptor was isolated from a woman aged 18-29 years with Graves' hyperthyroidism. The CDR3 nucleotides are TGTGCCACCAGCCTAAACGCGGAGAGCTACACCTTC. Its protein is CATSLNAESYTF.